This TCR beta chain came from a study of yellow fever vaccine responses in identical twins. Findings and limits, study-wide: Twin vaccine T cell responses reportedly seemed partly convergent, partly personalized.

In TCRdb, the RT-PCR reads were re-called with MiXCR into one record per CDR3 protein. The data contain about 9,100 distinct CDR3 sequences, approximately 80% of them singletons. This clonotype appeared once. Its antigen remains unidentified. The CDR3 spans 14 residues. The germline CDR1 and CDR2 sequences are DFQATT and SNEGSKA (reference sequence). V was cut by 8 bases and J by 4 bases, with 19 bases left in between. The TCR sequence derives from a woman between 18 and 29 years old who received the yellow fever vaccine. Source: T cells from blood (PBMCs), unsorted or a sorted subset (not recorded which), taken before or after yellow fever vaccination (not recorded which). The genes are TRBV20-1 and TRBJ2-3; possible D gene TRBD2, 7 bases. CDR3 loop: CSPSGGGRADTQYF. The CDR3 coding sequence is TGCAGTCCCAGTGGGGGGGGCCGGGCAGATACGCAGTATTTT.